This is a list of T cell receptor beta chains from one sample in a study of T cell repertoires in cytomegalovirus infection. Their antigens are not known. TCRdb itself ran the reads through MiXCR, one entry per CDR3 protein. The sample records some 940,000 distinct CDR3 sequences, roughly 31% being singletons. This sample comprised cultured CD8+ T cells from PBMCs, obtained from culture after CMV antigen stimulation. Receptor source: a human donor in good health (CMV status not recorded). Some clones in this sample may be carry-over from other donors' samples. Each CDR3 is given with its conserved first and last residue. The D gene is left open where the match is weak. Only some rows state a clone size, as once, few, many or a class for expanded clones.

clone_size | j_call | d_call | v_call | cdr3_nt | cdr3_aa
- | TRBJ1-1 | - | TRBV5-6 | TGTGCCAGCAGCTTTCTTGGAGGTCATGAAGCTTTCTTT | CASSFLGGHEAFF
- | TRBJ1-1 | TRBD1 | TRBV11-2 | TGTGCCAGCAGCTTAACCGGGACAGGTCTGAACACTGAAGCTTTCTTT | CASSLTGTGLNTEAFF
few | TRBJ2-4 | TRBD1 | TRBV7-9 | TGTGCCAGCAGCATTGACAGGGATAGTCAGTACTTC | CASSIDRDSQYF
- | TRBJ2-5 | TRBD2 | TRBV5-1 | TGCGCCAGCAGCACCATAGCGGGATACCAAGAGACCCAGTACTTC | CASSTIAGYQETQYF
- | TRBJ1-1 | - | TRBV14 | TGTGCCAGCAGCCAAGTGACAGCCAAGAACACTGAAGCTTTCTTT | CASSQVTAKNTEAFF
- | TRBJ2-3 | - | TRBV4-1 | TGCGCCAGCAGCCAAAAAGGCTATAGCACAGATACGCAGTATTTT | CASSQKGYSTDTQYF
- | TRBJ1-2 | - | TRBV28 | TGTGCCAGCAGTGTGAAGGGGTCGGTGCTAGGCTATGGCTACACCTTC | CASSVKGSVLGYGYTF
- | TRBJ1-1 | - | TRBV20-1 | TGCGGTCTTGCTAGGGGAGCTGAAGCTTTCTTT | CGLARGAEAFF
few | TRBJ2-7 | - | TRBV6-6 | TGTGCCAGCAGTTGGTGGGACGAGCAGTACTTC | CASSWWDEQYF
- | TRBJ2-1 | TRBD2 | TRBV7-9 | TGTGCCAGCAGCTCAACTAGCGGGGGCCCTTTGAATGAGCAGTTCTTC | CASSSTSGGPLNEQFF
few | TRBJ1-2 | - | TRBV9 | TGTGCCAGCAGCGGGATGGACGGCTACACCTTC | CASSGMDGYTF
many | TRBJ1-3 | TRBD1 | TRBV7-6 | TGTGCCAGCAGCCCGGGACAGAACTCTGGAAACACCATATATTTT | CASSPGQNSGNTIYF
- | TRBJ1-2 | - | TRBV6-5 | TGTGCCAGCAGCCCTGAATGGAGCCAACGGGTCTATGGCTACACCTTC | CASSPEWSQRVYGYTF
- | TRBJ2-2 | TRBD1 | TRBV12-5 | TGTGCTAGTGGTTTCCTCACAGGGGGCGGCGGGGAGCTGTTTTTT | CASGFLTGGGGELFF
- | TRBJ1-1 | - | TRBV4-3 | TGCGCCAGCAGCCAAGATGTTGGTACTTATCTTCCGAACACTGAAGCTTTCTTT | CASSQDVGTYLPNTEAFF
- | TRBJ2-7 | TRBD1 | TRBV2 | TGTGCCAGCAGAGGGGACAGGGGGCGCAGAGTTTCCCACGAGCAGTACTTC | CASRGDRGRRVSHEQYF
many | TRBJ1-1 | TRBD1 | TRBV7-6 | TGTGCCAGCAGCTTGTCACAGGGGGCCGTTTGGACCGAAGCTTTCTTT | CASSLSQGAVWTEAFF
many | TRBJ2-7 | TRBD1 | TRBV7-9 | TGTGCCAGCAGCGGGGGACAGGGGAGTAGCTACGAGCAGTACTTC | CASSGGQGSSYEQYF
- | TRBJ1-2 | - | TRBV19 | TGTGCCAGTTTTTCCCTTGGACTCGGGTATGGCTACACCTTC | CASFSLGLGYGYTF
few | TRBJ1-6 | - | TRBV7-6 | TGTGCCAGCAACCAAGAGGGGAATTCACCCCTCCACTTT | CASNQEGNSPLHF
many | TRBJ2-2 | - | TRBV28 | TGTGCCAGCATCCCTACAGGGAACACCGGGGAGCTGTTTTTT | CASIPTGNTGELFF